The following is a T cell receptor beta chain sequence with its context. Antigen: not known. The data are from a study of shared clonotypes between healthy human individuals. Study results and limitations: Sharing across four donors was highest in naive CD4 (roughly 5%) and lowest in memory CD8 (0.4%).

Germline loops: CDR1 MNHNY, CDR2 SVGAGI (reference sequence). The CDR3 loop spans 15 amino acids. After removal of 5 bases from V and 4 bases from J, the junction contained 5 bases not matched to a gene. This table comes from immunoSEQ multiplex PCR, and its TCRdb copy is limited to in-frame clones, with some not included. The sample includes millions of clones, approximately 92% of them seen just once. Material for sequencing was naive CD4+ T cells sorted from blood. Subset: CD45RA+ positively selected. The TCR sequence derives from a man aged 18 to 35 in good health. V gene TRBV6-6 combines with J gene TRBJ2-1, with TRBD2 matching 10 bases. The CDR3 region is CASSDSGRRYNEQFF. CDR3 DNA: TGTGCCAGCAGTGATAGCGGGAGGAGGTACAATGAGCAGTTCTTC.